This passage covers 5 T cell receptor beta chains from one sample sequenced in a study of shared clonotypes between healthy human individuals. Libraries were prepared by immunoSEQ multiplex PCR; TCRdb keeps only in-frame clonotypes and omits some of them. This sample yields 1.5 million to 1.9 million clones, of which 98% are seen a single time; 0.45% belongs to the top ten. The sample consisted of naive CD4+ T cells sorted from blood. Subset noted: CD45RA+ positively selected. These receptors were collected from a man aged 30-40 years in good health.

The chain uses TRBV7-9 and TRBJ1-1, with D possibly matching TRBD1 (6 bases). V lost 9 bases, J lost 1 base, and 6 bases lay in between. The CDR3 covers 11 residues. The germline gives CDR1 SEHNR, CDR2 FQNEAQ (reference sequence). The CDR3 DNA sequence: TGTGCCAGGACAGGGAACACTGAAGCTTTCTTT. This encodes CARTGNTEAFF.

The chain employs TRBV2 and TRBJ2-3, with a possible D match to TRBD1 (5 bases). This CDR3 is 13 amino acids long. The germline V gene encodes CDR1 SNHLY and CDR2 FYNNEI. V was clipped by 2 bases and J by 5 bases, with 8 bases between them. The CDR3 reads CASSEQGGDTQYF. In DNA form, the CDR3 reads TGTGCCAGCAGTGAACAGGGTGGAGATACGCAGTATTTT. The full variable domain, its missing parts supplied by reference TRBV2 and TRBJ2-3, is EPEVTQTPSHQVTQMGQEVILRCVPISNHLYFYWYRQILGQKVEFLVSFYNNEISEKSEIFDDQFSVERPDGSNFTLKIRSTKLEDSAMYFCASSEQGGDTQYFGPGTRLTVL.

The chain joins TRBV6-6 to TRBJ2-7, with 13 bases that match TRBD2. CDR3 size: 15 residues. Trimming took 6 bases from V and 6 from J; bases not matched to a gene: 8. Germline-derived CDR1 and CDR2 are MNHNY and SVGAGI (reference sequence). Here the CDR3 DNA reads TGTGCCAGCAGGAACGAACTAGCGGGAGGGAGCGAGCAGTACTTC. This gives the protein CASRNELAGGSEQYF.

As to this clone: The sample carries other DNA sequences with the same CDR3. The gene calls are TRBV5-1 and TRBJ2-7; 7 bases are shared with TRBD2. Germline loops: CDR1 SGHRS, CDR2 YFSETQ. There are 13 residues in the CDR3. Germline trimming cut 5 bases from V and 2 bases from J; bases unmatched to any gene: 4. The CDR3 nucleotides read TGCGCCAGCAGTTCCGGGACTACCTACGAGCAGTACTTC. Translating it yields CASSSGTTYEQYF. The full variable domain, with the rest looked up from reference TRBV5-1 and TRBJ2-7, is KAGVTQTPRYLIKTRGQQVTLSCSPISGHRSVSWYQQTPGQGLQFLFEYFSETQRNKGNFPGRFSGRQFSNSRSEMNVSTLELGDSALYLCASSSGTTYEQYFGPGTRLTVT.

In the case of this clone: This same CDR3 is encoded by further DNA sequences in the sample. The chain recombines TRBV18 with TRBJ2-7, with 9 bases lining up with TRBD1. CDR3 length equals 15 residues. V lost 3 bases, J lost 0 bases, and 3 bases stayed unmatched. Looked up from germline, CDR1 is KGHSH and CDR2 is LQKENI. CDR3 bases: TGTGCCAGCTCACCCGGGACAGGGCCCTCCTACGAGCAGTACTTC. This gives the protein CASSPGTGPSYEQYF.